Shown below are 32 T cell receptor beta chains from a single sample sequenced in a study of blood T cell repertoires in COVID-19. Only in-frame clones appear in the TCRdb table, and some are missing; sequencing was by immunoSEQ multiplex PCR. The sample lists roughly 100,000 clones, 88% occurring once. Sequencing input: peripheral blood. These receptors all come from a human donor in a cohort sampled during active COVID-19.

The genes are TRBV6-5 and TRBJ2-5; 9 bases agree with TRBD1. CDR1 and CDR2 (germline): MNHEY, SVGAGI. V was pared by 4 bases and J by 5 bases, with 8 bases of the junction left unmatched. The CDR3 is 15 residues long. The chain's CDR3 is CASSSMGQGGETQYF. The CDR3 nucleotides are TGTGCCAGCAGTTCCATGGGACAGGGAGGGGAGACCCAGTACTTC.

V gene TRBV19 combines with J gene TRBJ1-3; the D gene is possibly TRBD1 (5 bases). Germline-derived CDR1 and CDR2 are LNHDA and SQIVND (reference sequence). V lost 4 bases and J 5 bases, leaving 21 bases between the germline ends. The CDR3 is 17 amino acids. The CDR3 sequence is CASSTLLTGWQRNTIYF. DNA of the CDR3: TGTGCCAGTAGTACGCTACTTACAGGCTGGCAACGAAACACCATATATTTT.

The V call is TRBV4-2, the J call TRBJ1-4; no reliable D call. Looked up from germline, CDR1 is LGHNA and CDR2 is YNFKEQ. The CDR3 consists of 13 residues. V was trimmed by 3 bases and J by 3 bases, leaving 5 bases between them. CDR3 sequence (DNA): TGTGCCAGCAGCCAGCTACCTAATGAAAAACTGTTTTTT. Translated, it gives CASSQLPNEKLFF.

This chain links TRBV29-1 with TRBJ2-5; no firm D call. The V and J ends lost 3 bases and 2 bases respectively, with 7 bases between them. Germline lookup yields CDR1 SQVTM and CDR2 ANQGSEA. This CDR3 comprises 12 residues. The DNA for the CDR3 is TGCAGCGTTGATTGGCAGCAAGAGACCCAGTACTTC. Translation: CSVDWQQETQYF.

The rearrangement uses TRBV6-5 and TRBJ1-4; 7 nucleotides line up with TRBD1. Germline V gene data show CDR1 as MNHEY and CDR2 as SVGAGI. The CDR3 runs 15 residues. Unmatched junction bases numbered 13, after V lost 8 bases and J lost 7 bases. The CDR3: CASRPPLHRGEKLFF. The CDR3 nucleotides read TGTGCCAGCCGACCCCCACTCCACAGGGGTGAAAAACTGTTTTTT.

The CDR3 reads CASSQGRSPAYEQYF. The CDR3 DNA reads as TGTGCCAGCAGCCAAGGGCGGTCCCCGGCCTACGAGCAGTACTTC. V is TRBV3-1 (or the pseudogene TRBV3-2) and J is TRBJ2-7; D gene unclear. Germline CDR1 reads LGHDT; CDR2 reads YNNKEL (reference sequence). V shed 1 base and J shed 2 bases, with 12 bases lying between them. CDR3 size: 15 residues.

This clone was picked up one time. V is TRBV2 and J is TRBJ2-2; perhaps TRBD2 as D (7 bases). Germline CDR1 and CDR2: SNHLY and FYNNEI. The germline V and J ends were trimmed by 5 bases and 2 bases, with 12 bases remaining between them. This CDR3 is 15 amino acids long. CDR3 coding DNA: TGTGCCAGCAGTCGGGGGGCGCGCAACACCGGGGAGCTGTTTTTT. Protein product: CASSRGARNTGELFF.

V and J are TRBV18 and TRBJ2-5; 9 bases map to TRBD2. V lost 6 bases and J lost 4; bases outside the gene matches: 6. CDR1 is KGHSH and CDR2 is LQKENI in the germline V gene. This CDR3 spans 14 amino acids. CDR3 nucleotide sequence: TGTGCCAGCTCCCCTAGCGGGGCCCTAGAGACCCAGTACTTC. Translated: CASSPSGALETQYF. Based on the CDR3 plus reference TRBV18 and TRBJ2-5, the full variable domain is NAGVMQNPRHLVRRRGQEARLRCSPMKGHSHVYWYRQLPEEGLKFMVYLQKENIIDESGMPKERFSAEFPKEGPSILRIQQVVRGDSAAYFCASSPSGALETQYFGPGTRLLVL.

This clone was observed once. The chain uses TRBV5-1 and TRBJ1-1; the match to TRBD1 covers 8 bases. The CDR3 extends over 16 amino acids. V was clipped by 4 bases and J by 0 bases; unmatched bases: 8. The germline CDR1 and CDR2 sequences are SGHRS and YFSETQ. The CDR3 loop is CASSIGLGQVNTEAFF. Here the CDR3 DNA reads TGCGCCAGCAGCATAGGCTTGGGACAGGTGAACACTGAAGCTTTCTTT.

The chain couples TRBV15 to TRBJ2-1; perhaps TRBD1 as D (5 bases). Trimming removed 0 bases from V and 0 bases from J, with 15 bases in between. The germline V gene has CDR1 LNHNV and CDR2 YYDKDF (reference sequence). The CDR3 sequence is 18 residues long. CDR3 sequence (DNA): TGTGCCACCAGCAGAGATTGGCAGGGTCTCGGCTCCTACAATGAGCAGTTCTTC. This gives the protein CATSRDWQGLGSYNEQFF.

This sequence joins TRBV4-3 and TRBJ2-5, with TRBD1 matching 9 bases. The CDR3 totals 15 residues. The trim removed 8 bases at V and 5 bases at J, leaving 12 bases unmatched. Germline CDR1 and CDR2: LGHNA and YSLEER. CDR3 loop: CASSRRGQGGETQYF. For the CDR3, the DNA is TGCGCCAGCTCAAGGAGGGGACAGGGAGGCGAGACCCAGTACTTC.

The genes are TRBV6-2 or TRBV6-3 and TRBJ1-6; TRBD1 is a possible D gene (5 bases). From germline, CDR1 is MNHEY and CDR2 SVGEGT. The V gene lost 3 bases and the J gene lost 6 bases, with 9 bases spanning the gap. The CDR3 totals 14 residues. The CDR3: CASSYRQTNSPLHF. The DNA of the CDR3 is TGTGCCAGCAGTTATCGACAGACTAATTCACCCCTCCACTTT.

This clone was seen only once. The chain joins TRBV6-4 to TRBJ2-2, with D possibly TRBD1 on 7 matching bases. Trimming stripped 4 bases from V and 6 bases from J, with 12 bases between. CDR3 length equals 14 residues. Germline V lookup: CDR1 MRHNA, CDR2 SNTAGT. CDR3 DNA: TGTGCCAGCAGTGCGCAGGGGGAGGCCGGGGAGCTGTTTTTT. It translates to CASSAQGEAGELFF.

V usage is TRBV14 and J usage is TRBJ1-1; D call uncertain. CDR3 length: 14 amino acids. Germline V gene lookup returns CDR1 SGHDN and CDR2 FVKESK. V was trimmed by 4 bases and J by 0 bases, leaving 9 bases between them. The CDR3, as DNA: TGTGCCAGCAGCCCGTCCGGTTTGAACACTGAAGCTTTCTTT. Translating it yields CASSPSGLNTEAFF.

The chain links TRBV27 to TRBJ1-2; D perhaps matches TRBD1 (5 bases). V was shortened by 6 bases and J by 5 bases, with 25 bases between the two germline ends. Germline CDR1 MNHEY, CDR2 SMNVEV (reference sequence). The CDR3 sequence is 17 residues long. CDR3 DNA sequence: TGTGCCAGCAGCTCCGGGCCGGTAGGCAAGGGGATTTATGGCTACACCTTC. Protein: CASSSGPVGKGIYGYTF.

CDR3 nucleotides: TGTGCCAGCAGCCCCCGGGACTCAAGTTCCGAGGTGGAAGCTTTCTTT. Translated, it gives CASSPRDSSSEVEAFF. This chain links TRBV9 with TRBJ1-1; perhaps TRBD1 as D (5 bases). The CDR3 loop spans 16 amino acids. V lost 4 bases and J 8 bases, leaving 24 bases between the germline ends. Germline CDR1 SGDLS, CDR2 YYNGEE.

CDR3 protein: CASSLAPSEQYF. Here the CDR3 DNA reads TGTGCCAGCAGTTTAGCCCCTAGCGAGCAGTACTTC. The chain combines TRBV28 with TRBJ2-7; D not certain. V lost 2 bases, J lost 6 bases, and 8 bases lay in between. Germline V gene sequence: CDR1 MDHEN, CDR2 SYDVKM. The CDR3 consists of 12 residues.

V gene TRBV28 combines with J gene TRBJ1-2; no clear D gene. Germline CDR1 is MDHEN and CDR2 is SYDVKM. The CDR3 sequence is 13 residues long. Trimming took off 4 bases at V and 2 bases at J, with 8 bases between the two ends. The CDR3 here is CASSSDLNYGYTF. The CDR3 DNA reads TGTGCCAGCAGTTCGGACTTAAACTATGGCTACACCTTC.

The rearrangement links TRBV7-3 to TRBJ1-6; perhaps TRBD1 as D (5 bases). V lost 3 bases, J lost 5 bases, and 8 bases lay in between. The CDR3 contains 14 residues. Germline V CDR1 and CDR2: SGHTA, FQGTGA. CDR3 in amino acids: CASSFGTNNSPLHF. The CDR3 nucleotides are TGTGCCAGCAGCTTCGGGACTAATAATTCACCCCTCCACTTT.

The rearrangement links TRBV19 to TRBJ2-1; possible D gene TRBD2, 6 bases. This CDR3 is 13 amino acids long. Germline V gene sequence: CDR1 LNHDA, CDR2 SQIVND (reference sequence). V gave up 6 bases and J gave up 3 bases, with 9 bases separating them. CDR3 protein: CASRAGGYNEQFF. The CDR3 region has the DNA TGTGCCAGTAGGGCCGGGGGCTACAATGAGCAGTTCTTC.

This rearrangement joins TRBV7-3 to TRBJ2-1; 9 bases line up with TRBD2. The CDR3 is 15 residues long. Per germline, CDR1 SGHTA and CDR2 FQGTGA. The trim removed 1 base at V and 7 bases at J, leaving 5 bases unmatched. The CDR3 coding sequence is TGTGCCAGCAGCTTAAGACTAGCGGATTTTAATGAGCAGTTCTTC. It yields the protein CASSLRLADFNEQFF.

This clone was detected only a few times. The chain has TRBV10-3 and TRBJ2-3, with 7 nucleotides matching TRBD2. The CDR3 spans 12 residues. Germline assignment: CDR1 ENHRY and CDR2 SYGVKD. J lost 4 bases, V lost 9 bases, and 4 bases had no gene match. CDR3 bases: TGTGCCATTGCGGGAGTAGCAGATACGCAGTATTTT. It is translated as CAIAGVADTQYF.

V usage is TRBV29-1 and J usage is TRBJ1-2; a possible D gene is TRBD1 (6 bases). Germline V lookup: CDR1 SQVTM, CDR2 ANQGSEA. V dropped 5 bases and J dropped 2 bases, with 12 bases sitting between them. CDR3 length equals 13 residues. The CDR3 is CSVSRTANYGYTF. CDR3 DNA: TGCAGCGTTTCACGGACAGCAAACTATGGCTACACCTTC.

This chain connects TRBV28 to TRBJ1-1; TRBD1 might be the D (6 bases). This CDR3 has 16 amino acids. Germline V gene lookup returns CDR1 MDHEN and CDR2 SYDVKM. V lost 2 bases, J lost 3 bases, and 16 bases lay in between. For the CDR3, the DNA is TGTGCCAGCAGTTTAGTTTGGGGGCAGGGACACACTGAAGCTTTCTTT. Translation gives CASSLVWGQGHTEAFF.

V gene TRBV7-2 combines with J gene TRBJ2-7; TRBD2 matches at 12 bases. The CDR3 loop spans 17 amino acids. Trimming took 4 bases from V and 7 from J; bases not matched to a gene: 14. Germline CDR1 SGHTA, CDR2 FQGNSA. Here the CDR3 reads CASSWDRTSGIRSEQYF. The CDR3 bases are TGTGCCAGCAGCTGGGACCGGACTAGCGGGATTCGGAGTGAGCAGTACTTC.

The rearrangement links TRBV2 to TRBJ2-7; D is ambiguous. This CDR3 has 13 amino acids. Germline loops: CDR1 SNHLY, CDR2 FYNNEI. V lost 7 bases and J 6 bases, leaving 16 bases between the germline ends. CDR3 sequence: CASIISVGGEQYF. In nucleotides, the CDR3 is TGTGCCAGCATTATATCCGTAGGCGGCGAGCAGTACTTC.

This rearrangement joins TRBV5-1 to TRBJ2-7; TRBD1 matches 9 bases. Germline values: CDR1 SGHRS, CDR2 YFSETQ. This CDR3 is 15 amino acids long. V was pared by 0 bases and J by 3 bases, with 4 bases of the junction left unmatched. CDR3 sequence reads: CASSLGTGDVYEQYF. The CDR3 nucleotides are TGCGCCAGCAGCTTGGGGACAGGGGACGTCTACGAGCAGTACTTC.

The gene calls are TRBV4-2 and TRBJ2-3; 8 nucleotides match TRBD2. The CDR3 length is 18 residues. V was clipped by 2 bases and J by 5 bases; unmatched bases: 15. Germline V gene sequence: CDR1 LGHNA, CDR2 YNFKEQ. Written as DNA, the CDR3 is TGTGCCAGCAGCCAAAAGCACGGAGCGGGAGAAGTATTAGATACGCAGTATTTT. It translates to CASSQKHGAGEVLDTQYF.

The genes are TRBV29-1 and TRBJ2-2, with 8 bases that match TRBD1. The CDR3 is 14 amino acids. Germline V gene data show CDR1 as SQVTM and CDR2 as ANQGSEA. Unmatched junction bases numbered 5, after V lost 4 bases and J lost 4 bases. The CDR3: CSVGTGPFTGELFF. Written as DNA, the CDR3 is TGCAGCGTTGGGACAGGGCCGTTCACCGGGGAGCTGTTTTTT.

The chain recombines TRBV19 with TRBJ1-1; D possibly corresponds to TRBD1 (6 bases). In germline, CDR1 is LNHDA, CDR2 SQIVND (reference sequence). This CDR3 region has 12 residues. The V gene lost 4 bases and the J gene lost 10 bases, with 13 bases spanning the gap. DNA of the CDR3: TGTGCCAGTAGTACCGGACAGCGGGGAGCTTTCTTT. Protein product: CASSTGQRGAFF.

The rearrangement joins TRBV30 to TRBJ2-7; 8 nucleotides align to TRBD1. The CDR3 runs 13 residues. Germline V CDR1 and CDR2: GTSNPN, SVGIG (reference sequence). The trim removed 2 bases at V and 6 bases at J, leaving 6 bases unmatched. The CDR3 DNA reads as TGTGCCTGGAGTTCGACAGGGGCGGGCGAGCAGTACTTC. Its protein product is CAWSSTGAGEQYF.

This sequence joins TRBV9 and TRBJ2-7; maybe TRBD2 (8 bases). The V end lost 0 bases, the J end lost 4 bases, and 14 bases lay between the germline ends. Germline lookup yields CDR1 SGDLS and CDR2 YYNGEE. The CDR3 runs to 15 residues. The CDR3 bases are TGTGCCAGCAGCGTAGGGGACAGCGGGAGTTACGAGCAGTACTTC. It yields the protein CASSVGDSGSYEQYF.